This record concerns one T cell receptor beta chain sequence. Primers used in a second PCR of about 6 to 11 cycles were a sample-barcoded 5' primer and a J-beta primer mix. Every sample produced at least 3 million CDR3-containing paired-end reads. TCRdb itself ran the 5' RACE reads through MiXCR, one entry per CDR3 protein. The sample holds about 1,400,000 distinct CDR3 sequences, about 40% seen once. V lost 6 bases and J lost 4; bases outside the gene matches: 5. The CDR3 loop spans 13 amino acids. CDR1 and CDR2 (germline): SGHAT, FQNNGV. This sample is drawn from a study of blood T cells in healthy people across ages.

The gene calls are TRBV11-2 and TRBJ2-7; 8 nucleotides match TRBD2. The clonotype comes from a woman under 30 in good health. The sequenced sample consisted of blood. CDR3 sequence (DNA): TGTGCCAGCAGGCCGGGACTAGAATACGAGCAGTACTTC. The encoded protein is CASRPGLEYEQYF.